This TCR beta chain emerged from a study of cytomegalovirus exposure and HLA in healthy donors. Background on the study: Unique TCR beta sequences numbering approximately 100 million came from around 180 million T cells in an earlier analysis.

On this clone itself: Its cognate antigen is unknown.

Regarding the study as a whole: Evidence from a later analysis indicated that most CMV-associated TCR beta chains looked HLA-restricted. The authors later found HLA-associated TCR beta chains more clonally expanded than equally common others.

The study ran its PCR with 60 Vbeta and 13 Jbeta primers. Clones were read by immunoSEQ multiplex PCR, and TCRdb kept only the in-frame ones, dropping some. The sample lists roughly 230,000 clones, around 90% occurring once. Germline V gives CDR1 MNHEY, CDR2 SMNVEV (reference sequence). Deletions cut 10 bases from V and 0 bases from J, with 12 bases between. The CDR3 covers 13 residues. Sequenced material: PBMCs. The V and J genes are TRBV27 and TRBJ1-2; D is unclear. The source is a girl aged 2-10 years in good health and CMV-seronegative. For the CDR3, the DNA is TGTGCCACCAGAACATCGACTAACTATGGCTACACCTTC. Residues: CATRTSTNYGYTF.